The present T cell receptor beta chain was sequenced within a study of PD-1 blockade in classical Hodgkin lymphoma. In the study overall: Patients were administered nivolumab (3 mg/kg intravenously) every 2 weeks. Whole-study findings and limits: CD8+ TCR diversity did not rise significantly by C4D1, unlike CD4+.

Exposure to brentuximab vedotin varied, and each patient had relapsed following autologous stem cell transplantation. Thawed PBMCs yielded CD4+ T cells through magnetic negative selection. Best response was recorded as complete response, partial response or progressive disease. The repertoire was sequenced with immunoSEQ multiplex PCR; TCRdb's copy has only in-frame clones and lacks some. Of tens of thousands of clones in the sample, 85% to 90% were seen once. Trimming pared 5 bases from V and 6 bases from J, leaving 26 bases between. The CDR3 has 17 amino acids. From germline, CDR1 is SEHNR and CDR2 FQNEAQ (reference sequence). Concerning this clone itself: Its antigen is as yet unknown.

The chain is built from TRBV7-9 and TRBJ2-7, with D possibly matching TRBD2 (6 bases). The sample here was CD4+ T cells from blood, taken at baseline. The source of this sequence is a human donor with classical Hodgkin lymphoma. CDR3 coding DNA: TGTGCCAGCAGCACCGGGCGGGGACTTCCAGCTAGGGGCGAGCAGTACTTC. As protein: CASSTGRGLPARGEQYF. Looking up the rest from reference TRBV7-9 and TRBJ2-7 gives the full variable domain: DTGVSQNPRHKITKRGQNVTFRCDPISEHNRLYWYRQTLGQGPEFLTYFQNEAQLEKSRLLSDRFSAERPKGSFSTLEIQRTEQGDSAMYLCASSTGRGLPARGEQYFGPGTRLTVT.